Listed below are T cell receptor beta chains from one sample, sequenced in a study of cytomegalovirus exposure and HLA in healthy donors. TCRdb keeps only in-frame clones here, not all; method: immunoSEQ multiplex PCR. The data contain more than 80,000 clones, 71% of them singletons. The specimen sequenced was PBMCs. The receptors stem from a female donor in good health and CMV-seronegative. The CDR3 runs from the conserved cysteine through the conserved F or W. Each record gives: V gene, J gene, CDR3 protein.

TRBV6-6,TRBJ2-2,CASRPRDRVPGELFF
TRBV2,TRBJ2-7,CASSDGQGASYEQYF
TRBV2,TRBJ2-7,CASSESAAGTSYEQYF
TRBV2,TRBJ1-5,CASSVGGGSQPQHF
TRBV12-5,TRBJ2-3,CASGTRRAGLAGEEPWGTDTQYF
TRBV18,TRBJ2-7,CASSYRQGGTQQQYF
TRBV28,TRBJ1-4,CASSFGGADNEKLFF
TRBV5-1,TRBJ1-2,CASSLGIGQGDGYTF
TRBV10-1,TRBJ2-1,CATSRDSSYNEQFF
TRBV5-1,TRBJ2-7,CASSKGIGQGEAYEQYF
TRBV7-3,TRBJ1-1,CASSLPRTHRFAFF
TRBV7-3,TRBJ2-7,CASSRGGEGVEQYF
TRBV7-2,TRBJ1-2,CASSRDSPTGGYTF
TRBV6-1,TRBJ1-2,CASSTTGGALDGYTF
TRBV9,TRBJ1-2,CASSPPFYRGSYGYTF
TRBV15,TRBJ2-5,CATSNSDPGQWGQETQYF
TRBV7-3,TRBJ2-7,CAIATVYEQYF
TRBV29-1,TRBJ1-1,CSVGVRENTEAFF
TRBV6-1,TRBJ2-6,CACDRDSSGANVLTF
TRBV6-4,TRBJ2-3,CASSDSIGSDTQYF
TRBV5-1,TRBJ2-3,CASSLAGRGYTDTQYF
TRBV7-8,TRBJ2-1,CASSPTTSGSPGIEQFF
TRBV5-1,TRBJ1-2,CASHPGQQLIGDYGYTF
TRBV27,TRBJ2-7,CASGSWGLGSYEQYF
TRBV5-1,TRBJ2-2,CASSPQGVGTGELFF
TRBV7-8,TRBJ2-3,CASSLGARTDTQYF
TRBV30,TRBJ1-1,CAWTQRGTEAFF
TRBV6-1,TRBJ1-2,CASSPGTGNLYGYTF
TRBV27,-,CASSDPGRLYYEQYF
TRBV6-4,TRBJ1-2,CASSDSPDRASFRGYTF
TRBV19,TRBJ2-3,CASSIGQFTDTQYF
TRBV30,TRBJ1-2,CAWSFGQGAYGYTF
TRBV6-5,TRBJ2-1,CASSYSLAGVVDEQFF
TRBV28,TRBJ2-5,CASSPPLFGETQYF
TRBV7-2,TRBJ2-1,CASSARLAGGLNEQFF
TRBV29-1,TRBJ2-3,CSVRGARDTQYF